These T cell receptor beta chains were read from a single sample in a study of response to subunit inactivated influenza vaccine. TCRdb independently ran MiXCR on the RT-PCR reads; one entry per CDR3 protein. The sample includes around 480,000 distinct CDR3 sequences, approximately 9.9% of them seen just once. The specimen was PBMCs from blood, collected 45 days after vaccination. Receptors were obtained from a man aged 50-59 years who received an inactivated influenza vaccine. The conserved cysteine and the conserved F or W are not part of the CDR3 here.

CDR3: ATSDNREQY
V: TRBV24-1
J: TRBJ2-7

CDR3: ASSQDGPTARRNTGELF
V: TRBV4-1
J: TRBJ2-2

CDR3: SGGSKNTEAF
V: TRBV29-1
J: TRBJ1-1

CDR3: ASSSTGTSGRGTGELF
V: TRBV5-5
J: TRBJ2-2

CDR3: ASSLRDFSYEQY
V: TRBV5-1
J: TRBJ2-7

CDR3: ASSPVAGGSLREETQY
V: TRBV7-8
J: TRBJ2-5

CDR3: ASTRGTGGFYNEQF
V: TRBV12-3/TRBV12-4
J: TRBJ2-1

CDR3: ASSLRTSPGSQY
V: TRBV7-2
J: TRBJ2-3

CDR3: SLRDPMGYT
V: TRBV29-1
J: TRBJ1-2

CDR3: ASSPQMGSTIY
V: TRBV7-2
J: TRBJ1-3

CDR3: ASSYNRDRGREQY
V: TRBV6-5
J: TRBJ2-7

CDR3: SAPNPDTSHEQY
V: TRBV20-1
J: TRBJ2-7

CDR3: ASSYSVWTVDGYT
V: TRBV6-5
J: TRBJ1-2

CDR3: ASSRGVRGNQPQH
V: TRBV12-3/TRBV12-4
J: TRBJ1-5

CDR3: ATFDPTGTTGNTIY
V: TRBV10-3
J: TRBJ1-3

CDR3: ASSPGQGGGEQF
V: TRBV5-1
J: TRBJ2-1